These 20 T cell receptor beta chains share one sample of origin, sequenced in a study of T cell changes during pregnancy in multiple sclerosis. Repertoires were generated with immunoSEQ multiplex PCR, while TCRdb's copy carries only in-frame clones and drops some. The sample includes tens of thousands of clones, around 93% of them seen just once. Sequenced here: peripheral blood, sampled in the first trimester of pregnancy. The receptors originated from a female donor with multiple sclerosis, enrolled in a pregnancy study.

This sequence joins TRBV2 and TRBJ2-3; 14 positions match TRBD2. CDR3 length: 16 amino acids. V shed 2 bases and J 6 bases; nucleotides not matched to a gene: 4. Germline V CDR1 and CDR2: SNHLY, FYNNEI. CDR3 DNA sequence: TGTGCCAGCAGTGAACGACTAGCGGGGGGGCATGATACGCAGTATTTT. It is translated as CASSERLAGGHDTQYF.

This rearrangement joins TRBV9 to TRBJ2-3; 8 nucleotides agree with TRBD1. Germline CDR1 SGDLS, CDR2 YYNGEE. Trimming at V came to 0 bases and at J to 1 base, leaving 4 bases not matched to a gene. The CDR3 runs 16 residues. For the CDR3, the DNA is TGTGCCAGCAGCGTAGTTTCAGGGGGCCGCACAGATACGCAGTATTTT. Protein: CASSVVSGGRTDTQYF.

The chain employs TRBV7-2 and TRBJ1-4; D possibly corresponds to TRBD1 (5 bases). The germline V gene has CDR1 SGHTA and CDR2 FQGNSA. Trimming took 2 bases from V and 10 from J, leaving 14 bases between them. There are 14 residues in the CDR3. CDR3 sequence (DNA): TGTGCCAGCAGCTTAACGGGGGAACGGAGAAAACTGTTTTTT. Protein: CASSLTGERRKLFF.

A word on this clone: As the CDR3 is not closed by the conserved phenylalanine or tryptophan, this likely results from a read error. Because the CDR3's place on the DNA is in doubt, the DNA is left out and the CDR3 is given as listed by TCRdb. The chain combines TRBV9 with TRBJ1-6. The CDR3 numbers 9 amino acids, ends counted. Germline-derived CDR1 and CDR2 are SGDLS and YYNGEE. CDR3 loop: CASSLRGLL.

The chain employs TRBV7-2 and TRBJ1-2; D is unresolved. Germline loops: CDR1 SGHTA, CDR2 FQGNSA. Between the trimmed V and J ends, which lost 1 base and 6 bases, there was a span of 15 bases. The CDR3 loop spans 15 amino acids. The CDR3 coding sequence is TGTGCCAGCAGCTTAGAACCGCAGGTGCTTGATGGCTACACCTTC. As protein: CASSLEPQVLDGYTF.

The chain has TRBV7-6 and TRBJ2-5, with 10 bases identical to TRBD2. In germline, CDR1 is SGHVS, CDR2 FNYEAQ. The CDR3 contains 15 residues. The V gene end was trimmed by 5 bases and the J gene end by 4 bases; junction bases not matched to a gene: 7. This CDR3 reads CASSPLSGGAETQYF. The DNA of the CDR3 is TGTGCCAGCAGCCCCCTGAGCGGGGGGGCAGAGACCCAGTACTTC. The complete variable domain, with remaining parts taken from reference TRBV7-6 and TRBJ2-5, reads GAGVSQSPRYKVTKRGQDVALRCDPISGHVSLYWYRQALGQGPEFLTYFNYEAQQDKSGLPNDRFSAERPEGSISTLTIQRTEQRDSAMYRCASSPLSGGAETQYFGPGTRLLVL.

In DNA, the CDR3 is TGTGCCAGCAGCCCTAGCGGGGTAAGCTCCTACGAGCAGTACTTC. This gives the protein CASSPSGVSSYEQYF. The chain joins TRBV7-2 to TRBJ2-7, with 9 nucleotides matching TRBD2. The trim removed 5 bases at V and 0 bases at J, leaving 5 bases unmatched. Germline V gene sequence: CDR1 SGHTA, CDR2 FQGNSA. There are 15 residues in the CDR3.

The chain recombines TRBV5-1 with TRBJ2-3; TRBD1 matches 7 bases. The CDR3 spans 14 residues. Germline V gene data show CDR1 as SGHRS and CDR2 as YFSETQ. After removal of 4 bases from V and 5 bases from J, the junction contained 7 bases not matched to a gene. The CDR3 here is CASSEGAWGDTQYF. The CDR3 nucleotides are TGCGCCAGCAGCGAGGGGGCATGGGGAGATACGCAGTATTTT.

This rearrangement joins TRBV19 to TRBJ1-1; 8 nucleotides line up with TRBD1. In germline, CDR1 is LNHDA, CDR2 SQIVND (reference sequence). The junction had 11 bases not matched to a gene; V was cut back by 8 bases and J by 6 bases. This CDR3 has 14 amino acids. CDR3 in amino acids: CASSSDRALSEAFF. The DNA for the CDR3 is TGTGCCAGTTCGTCGGACAGGGCTTTGTCTGAAGCTTTCTTT.

The CDR3 region has the DNA TGTGCCAGCAGCCAAGCCCAGACAGGAGATAAGGAAGCTTTCTTT. This encodes CASSQAQTGDKEAFF. This chain joins TRBV4-2 and TRBJ1-1; D perhaps matches TRBD1 (6 bases). Germline CDR1 reads LGHNA; CDR2 reads YNFKEQ. V lost 1 base to trimming and J lost 8 bases, with 17 bases between them. The CDR3 contains 15 residues.

V and J are TRBV25-1 and TRBJ1-4, with D hard to call. CDR3 length: 15 residues. V shed 2 bases and J shed 6 bases, with 13 bases lying between them. Germline loops: CDR1 MGHDK, CDR2 SYGVNS. The CDR3 nucleotides read TGTGCCAGCAGTGAAGCAGGTGCCCCCGATGAAAAACTGTTTTTT. Encoded protein: CASSEAGAPDEKLFF.

The chain couples TRBV18 to TRBJ2-3; 7 positions match TRBD1. This CDR3 is 16 amino acids long. Germline CDR1 reads KGHSH; CDR2 reads LQKENI. Trimming removed 3 bases from V and 4 bases from J; junction bases left unmatched: 10. The CDR3 region is CASSPTRGRGSDTQYF. In DNA form, the CDR3 reads TGTGCCAGCTCACCTACTAGGGGGCGCGGGTCAGATACGCAGTATTTT.

The CDR3 bases are TGTGCCAGCAGCAAAGCTGTAGGACTAGCGGGGGGTACAGATACGCAGTATTTT. This gives the protein CASSKAVGLAGGTDTQYF. The rearrangement uses TRBV21-1 and TRBJ2-3; the D segment call TRBD2 is taken from the table without a DNA check. TRBV21-1 is marked as a pseudogene. This CDR3 has 18 residues.

This sequence joins TRBV6-6 and TRBJ2-2, with 7 nucleotides matching TRBD1. The CDR3 spans 14 residues. Germline V CDR1 and CDR2: MNHNY, SVGAGI (reference sequence). The trim removed 2 bases at V and 5 bases at J, leaving 2 bases unmatched. CDR3 loop: CASSYLGQTGELFF. The CDR3 DNA reads as TGTGCCAGCAGTTACCTGGGACAGACCGGGGAGCTGTTTTTT.

The V gene is TRBV4-3, the J gene TRBJ1-1; D is possibly TRBD1 (5 bases). The CDR3 contains 13 residues. The germline V and J ends were trimmed by 5 bases and 4 bases, with 11 bases remaining between them. Germline-derived CDR1 and CDR2 are LGHNA and YSLEER. The CDR3 spells CASSSIQGTEAFF. CDR3 nucleotides: TGCGCCAGCAGCTCAATCCAGGGCACTGAAGCTTTCTTT.

This rearrangement joins TRBV19 to TRBJ1-2, with 10 bases identical to TRBD1. Losses at the gene ends were 5 bases for V and 6 bases for J; bases not matched to a gene: 9. This CDR3 region has 15 residues. Per the germline V gene, CDR1 is LNHDA and CDR2 is SQIVND (reference sequence). The CDR3 DNA sequence: TGTGCCAGTAGTTTCTCGACAGGGGGCGAAGATGGCTACACCTTC. Encoded protein: CASSFSTGGEDGYTF.

This clone was observed once. This chain uses TRBV5-1 with TRBJ2-7; D is possibly TRBD2 (6 bases). The V and J ends lost 7 bases and 7 bases respectively, with 12 bases between them. The CDR3 runs to 11 residues. Per the germline V gene, CDR1 is SGHRS and CDR2 is YFSETQ. DNA for the CDR3: TGCGCCAGCTCCGGGGGTCGGGAGCAGTACTTC. Protein sequence: CASSGGREQYF.

V usage is TRBV27 and J usage is TRBJ1-5; D gene ambiguous. Trimming removed 3 bases from V and 6 bases from J, with 12 bases in between. This CDR3 has 14 residues. The germline V gene encodes CDR1 MNHEY and CDR2 SMNVEV (reference sequence). The DNA of the CDR3 is TGTGCCAGCAGTTTTACGGGTGCCGTTCAGCCCCAGCATTTT. This codes for CASSFTGAVQPQHF.

CDR3 in amino acids: CATRRALAKNIQYF. For the CDR3, the DNA is TGTGCCACCCGCAGGGCTCTAGCCAAAAACATTCAGTACTTC. V usage is TRBV5-6 and J usage is TRBJ2-4; D perhaps matches TRBD1 (5 bases). Germline V lookup: CDR1 SGHDT, CDR2 YYEEEE. Between the trimmed V and J ends, which lost 9 bases and 0 bases, there was a span of 13 bases. This CDR3 has 14 residues.

This sequence joins TRBV7-9 and TRBJ1-4, with no clear D. Looked up from germline, CDR1 is SEHNR and CDR2 is FQNEAQ (reference sequence). The CDR3 length is 14 residues. The V end was cut by 6 bases, the J end by 0 bases, with 8 bases between. CDR3 sequence: CASSLLATNEKLFF. The CDR3 nucleotides are TGTGCCAGCAGTCTACTTGCAACTAATGAAAAACTGTTTTTT.